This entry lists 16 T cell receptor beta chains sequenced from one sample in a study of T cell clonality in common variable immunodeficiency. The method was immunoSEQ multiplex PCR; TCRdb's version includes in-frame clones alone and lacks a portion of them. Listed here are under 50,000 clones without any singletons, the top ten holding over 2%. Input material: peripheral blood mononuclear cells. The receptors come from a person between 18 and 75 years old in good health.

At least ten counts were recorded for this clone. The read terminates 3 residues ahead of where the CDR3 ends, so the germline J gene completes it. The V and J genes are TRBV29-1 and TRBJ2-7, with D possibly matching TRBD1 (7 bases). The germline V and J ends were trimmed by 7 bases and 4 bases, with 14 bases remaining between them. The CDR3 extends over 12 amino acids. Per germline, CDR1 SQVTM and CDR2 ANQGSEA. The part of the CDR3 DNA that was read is TGCAGCGCCGGGGACAGCGGGTACGAG. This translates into CSAGDSGYE. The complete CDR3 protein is CSAGDSGYEQYF.

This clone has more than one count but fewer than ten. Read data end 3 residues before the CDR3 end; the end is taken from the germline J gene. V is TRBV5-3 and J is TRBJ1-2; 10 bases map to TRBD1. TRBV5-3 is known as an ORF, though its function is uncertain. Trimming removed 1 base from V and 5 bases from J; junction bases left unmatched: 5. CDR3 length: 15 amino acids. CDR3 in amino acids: CARSLRTGGIYGYTF. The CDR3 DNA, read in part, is TGTGCCAGAAGCTTGAGGACAGGGGGGATATATGGC.

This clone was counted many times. The CDR3 reads CASSFRTGGGTEAFF. CDR3 DNA (partial): TGCGCCAGCAGCTTCCGGACAGGGGGCGGGACTGAA. The chain has TRBV5-1 and TRBJ1-1; 11 bases are a match to TRBD1. The read ends 3 residues before the CDR3 terminus; that terminus is restored from the germline J gene. After removal of 2 bases from V and 5 bases from J, the junction contained 5 bases not matched to a gene. This CDR3 contains 15 residues. Germline CDR1 is SGHRS and CDR2 is YFSETQ.

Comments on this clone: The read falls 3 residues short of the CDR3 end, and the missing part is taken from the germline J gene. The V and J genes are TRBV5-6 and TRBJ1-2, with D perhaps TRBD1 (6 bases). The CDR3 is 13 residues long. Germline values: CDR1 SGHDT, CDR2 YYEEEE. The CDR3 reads CASSVTGQETYTF. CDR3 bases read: TGTGCCAGCAGCGTTACAGGGCAAGAGACC.

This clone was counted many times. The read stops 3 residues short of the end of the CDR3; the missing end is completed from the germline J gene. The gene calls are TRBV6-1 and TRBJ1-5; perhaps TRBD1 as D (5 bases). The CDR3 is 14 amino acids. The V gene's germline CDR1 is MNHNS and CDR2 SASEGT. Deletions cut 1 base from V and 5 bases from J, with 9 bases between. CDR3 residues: CASSEVGGDQPQHF. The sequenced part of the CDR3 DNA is TGTGCCAGCAGTGAAGTTGGGGGGGATCAGCCC.

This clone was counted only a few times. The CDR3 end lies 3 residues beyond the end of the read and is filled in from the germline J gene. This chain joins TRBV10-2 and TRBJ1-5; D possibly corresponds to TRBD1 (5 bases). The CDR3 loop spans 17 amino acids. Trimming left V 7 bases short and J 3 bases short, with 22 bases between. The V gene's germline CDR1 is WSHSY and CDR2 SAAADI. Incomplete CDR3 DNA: TGCGCCAGCAACCCAGGGATATGGGGGGATTACAATCAGCCC. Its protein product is CASNPGIWGDYNQP. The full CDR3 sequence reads CASNPGIWGDYNQPQHF.

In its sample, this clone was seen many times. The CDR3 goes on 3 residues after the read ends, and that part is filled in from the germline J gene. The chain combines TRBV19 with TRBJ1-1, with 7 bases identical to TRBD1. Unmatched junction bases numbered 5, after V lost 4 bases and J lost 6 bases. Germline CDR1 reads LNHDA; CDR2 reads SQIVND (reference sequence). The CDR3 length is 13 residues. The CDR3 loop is CASSRDRDAEAFF. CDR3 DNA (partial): TGTGCCAGTAGTAGGGACAGAGATGCTGAA.

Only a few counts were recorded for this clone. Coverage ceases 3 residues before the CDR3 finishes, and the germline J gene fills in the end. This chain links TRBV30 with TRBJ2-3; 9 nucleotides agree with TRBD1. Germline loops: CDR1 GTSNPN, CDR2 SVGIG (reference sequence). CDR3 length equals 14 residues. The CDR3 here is CAWSGDRGTQPQYF. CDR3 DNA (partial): TGTGCCTGGAGTGGAGACAGGGGGACTCAGCCG.

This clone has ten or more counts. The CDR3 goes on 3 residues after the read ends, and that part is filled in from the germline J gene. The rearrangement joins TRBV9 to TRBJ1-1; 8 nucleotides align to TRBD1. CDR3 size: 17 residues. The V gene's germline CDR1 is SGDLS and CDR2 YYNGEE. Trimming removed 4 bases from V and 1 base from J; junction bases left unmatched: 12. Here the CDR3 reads CASSPHPAGGSNTEAFF. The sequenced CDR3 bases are TGTGCCAGCAGCCCTCATCCCGCAGGGGGCTCGAACACTGAA.

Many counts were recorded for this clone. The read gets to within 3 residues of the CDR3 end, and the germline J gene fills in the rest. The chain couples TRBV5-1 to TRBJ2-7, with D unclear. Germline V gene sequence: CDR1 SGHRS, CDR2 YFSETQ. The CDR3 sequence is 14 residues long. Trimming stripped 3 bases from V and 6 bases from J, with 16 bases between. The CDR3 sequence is CASSSIRLGGEQYF. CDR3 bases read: TGCGCCAGCAGCTCGATACGCCTCGGTGGCGAG.

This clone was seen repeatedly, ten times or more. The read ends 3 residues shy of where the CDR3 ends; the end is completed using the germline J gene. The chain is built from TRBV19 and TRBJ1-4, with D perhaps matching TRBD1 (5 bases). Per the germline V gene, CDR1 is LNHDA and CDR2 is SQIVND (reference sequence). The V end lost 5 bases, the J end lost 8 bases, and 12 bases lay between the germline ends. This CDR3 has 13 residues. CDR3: CASSWAGSEKLFF. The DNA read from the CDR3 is TGTGCCAGTAGTTGGGCAGGGAGCGAAAAA.

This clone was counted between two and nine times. The CDR3 bases that were read are TGTGCCAGCAGCTACAGGGGCAATCAGCCG. Amino acid sequence: CASSYRGNQP. The entire CDR3 protein reads CASSYRGNQPQYF. The chain recombines TRBV7-2 with TRBJ2-3; 7 nucleotides agree with TRBD1. The read ends 3 residues early relative to the CDR3; the germline J gene fills the gap. The CDR3 has 13 amino acids. Looked up from germline, CDR1 is SGHTA and CDR2 is FQGNSA.

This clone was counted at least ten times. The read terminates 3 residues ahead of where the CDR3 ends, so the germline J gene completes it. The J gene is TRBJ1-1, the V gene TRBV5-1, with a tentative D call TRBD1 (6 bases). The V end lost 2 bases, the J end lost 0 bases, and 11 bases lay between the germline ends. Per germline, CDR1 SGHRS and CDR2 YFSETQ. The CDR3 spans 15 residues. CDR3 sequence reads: CASSLEPGVNTEAFF. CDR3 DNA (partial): TGCGCCAGCAGCTTAGAACCAGGGGTGAACACTGAA.

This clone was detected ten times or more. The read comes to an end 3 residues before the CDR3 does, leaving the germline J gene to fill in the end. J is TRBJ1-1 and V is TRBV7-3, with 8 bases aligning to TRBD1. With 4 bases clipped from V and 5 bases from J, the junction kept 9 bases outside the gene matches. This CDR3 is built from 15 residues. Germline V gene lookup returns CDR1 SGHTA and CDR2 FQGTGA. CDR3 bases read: TGTGCCAGCAGCTCCAACCAGGGGGCTGGGACTGAA. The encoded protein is CASSSNQGAGTE. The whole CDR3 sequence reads CASSSNQGAGTEAFF.

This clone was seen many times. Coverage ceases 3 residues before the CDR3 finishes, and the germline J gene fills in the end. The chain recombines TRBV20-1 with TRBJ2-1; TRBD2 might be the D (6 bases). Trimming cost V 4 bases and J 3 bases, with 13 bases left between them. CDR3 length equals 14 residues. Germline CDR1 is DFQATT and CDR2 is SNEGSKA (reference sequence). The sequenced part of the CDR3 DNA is TGCAGTGCTAACCTGGCGGGGAGCTACAATGAG. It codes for CSANLAGSYNE. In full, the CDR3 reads CSANLAGSYNEQFF.

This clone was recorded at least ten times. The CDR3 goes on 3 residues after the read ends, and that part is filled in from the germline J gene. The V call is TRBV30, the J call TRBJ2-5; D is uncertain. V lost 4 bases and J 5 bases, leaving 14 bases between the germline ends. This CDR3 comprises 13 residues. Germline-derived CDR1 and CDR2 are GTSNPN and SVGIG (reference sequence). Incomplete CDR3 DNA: TGTGCCTGGACTGAGGCCACTATGGAGACC. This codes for CAWTEATMET. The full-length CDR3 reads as CAWTEATMETQYF.